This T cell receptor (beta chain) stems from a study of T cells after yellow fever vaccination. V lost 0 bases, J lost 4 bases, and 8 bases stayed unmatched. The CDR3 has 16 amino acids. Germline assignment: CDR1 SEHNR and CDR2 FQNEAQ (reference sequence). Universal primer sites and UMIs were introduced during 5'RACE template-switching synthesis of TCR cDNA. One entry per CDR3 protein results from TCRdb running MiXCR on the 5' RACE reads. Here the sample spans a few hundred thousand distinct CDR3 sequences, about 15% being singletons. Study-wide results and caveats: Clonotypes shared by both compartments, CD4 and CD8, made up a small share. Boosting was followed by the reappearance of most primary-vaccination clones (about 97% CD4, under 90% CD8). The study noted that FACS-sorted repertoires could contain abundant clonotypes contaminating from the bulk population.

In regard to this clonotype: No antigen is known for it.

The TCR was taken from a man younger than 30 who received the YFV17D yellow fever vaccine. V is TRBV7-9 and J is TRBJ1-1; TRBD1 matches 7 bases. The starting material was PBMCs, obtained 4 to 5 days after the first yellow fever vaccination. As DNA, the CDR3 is TGTGCCAGCAGCTTAGCCCCCGGGACAGTCTTCACTGAAGCTTTCTTT. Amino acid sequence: CASSLAPGTVFTEAFF.